This T cell receptor beta chain was found in a study of blood T cells in healthy people across ages. This clonotype was counted at least ten times. V was pared by 1 base and J by 4 bases, with 8 bases between. This CDR3 is built from 13 residues. Germline loops: CDR1 SGHAT, CDR2 FQNNGV. Through a sample-barcoded 5' primer and a J-beta primer mix, a second PCR was run for roughly 7 to 11 cycles. TCRdb recomputed calls from the 5' RACE reads with MiXCR, one row per CDR3 protein. The sample has about 1.8 million distinct CDR3 sequences; around half are singletons. This clonotype was obtained from a woman aged 40 to 50 in good health. The chain carries TRBV11-2 and TRBJ2-7; no reliable D call. What was sequenced was blood. The CDR3 region has the DNA TGTGCCAGCAGCTTAGTTTTGGGGTACGAGCAGTACTTC. Protein: CASSLVLGYEQYF.